Listed below are T cell receptor beta chains from one sample, sequenced in a study of human T cells and chemical hapten exposure. TCRdb independently ran MiXCR on the RACE reads; one entry per CDR3 protein. The sample consists of 25,000 to 35,000 distinct CDR3 sequences, about 5.6% of them appearing once. Sequenced material: whole blood, taken in connection with sensitization to the hapten diphenylcyclopropenone (DPC). These TCRs come from a man aged 25 to 45 with alopecia areata. Some clones in this sample may be carry-over from other donors' samples. Each CDR3 is given with its conserved first and last residue. A D gene is named only where the DNA matches it firmly. The size of a clone is reported for some rows only, either as once, few or many, or as a class for expanded clones.

clone size,J gene,D gene,V gene,CDR3 protein,CDR3 DNA
many,TRBJ1-1,-,TRBV19,CASSIVGLEAFF,TGTGCCAGTAGTATAGTAGGGCTTGAAGCTTTCTTT
many,TRBJ2-1,TRBD2,TRBV7-2,CASSQISGRFNEQFF,TGTGCCAGCAGCCAGATTAGCGGGAGGTTTAATGAGCAGTTCTTC
many,TRBJ1-3,TRBD1,TRBV12-3/TRBV12-4,CASSSQDRKFGNTIYF,TGTGCCAGCAGTTCCCAGGACAGGAAGTTTGGAAACACCATATATTTT
many,TRBJ1-1,TRBD1,TRBV24-1,CATSDWGTGGNTEAFF,TGTGCCACCAGTGATTGGGGGACAGGGGGCAACACTGAAGCTTTCTTT
many,TRBJ1-2,TRBD1,TRBV7-2,CASSLDYSTGTGYTF,TGTGCCAGCAGCTTAGACTATTCGACAGGGACCGGCTACACCTTC
many,TRBJ2-4,-,TRBV29-1,CSVENPQGTKNIQYF,TGCAGCGTTGAGAACCCTCAAGGAACCAAAAACATTCAGTACTTC
medium-sized,TRBJ1-2,TRBD1,TRBV27,CASSLGQGVGGYTF,TGTGCCAGCAGTCTGGGACAGGGGGTAGGGGGCTACACCTTC
few,TRBJ2-5,-,TRBV6-5,CASSYYGGKGETQYF,TGTGCCAGCAGTTACTACGGGGGAAAGGGAGAGACCCAGTACTTC
many,TRBJ2-3,-,TRBV20-1,CSARIPQTASTDTQYF,TGCAGTGCTAGAATCCCCCAAACAGCTAGCACAGATACGCAGTATTTT
many,TRBJ1-2,-,TRBV6-5,CASSYSYQNNYGYTF,TGTGCCAGCAGTTACTCGTACCAGAATAACTATGGCTACACCTTC
many,TRBJ2-2,-,TRBV12-3/TRBV12-4,CASSPGRRTNTGELFF,TGTGCCAGCAGTCCCGGACGGCGGACGAACACCGGGGAGCTGTTTTTT
many,TRBJ1-4,-,TRBV4-1,CASSHGLWGQDEKLFF,TGCGCCAGCAGCCATGGTCTCTGGGGGCAGGATGAAAAACTGTTTTTT
many,TRBJ1-1,-,TRBV6-5,CASGGVMNTEAFF,TGTGCCAGCGGTGGGGTAATGAACACTGAAGCTTTCTTT
many,TRBJ2-1,-,TRBV10-3,CAIRHGQKGNNEQFF,TGTGCCATCAGGCACGGACAGAAGGGGAACAATGAGCAGTTCTTC
many,TRBJ2-7,TRBD2,TRBV20-1,CSARGEGRYEQYF,TGCAGTGCTAGAGGGGAGGGCCGCTACGAGCAGTACTTC
many,TRBJ2-2,TRBD2,TRBV29-1,CSVVAGDTGELFF,TGCAGCGTTGTGGCGGGGGACACCGGGGAGCTGTTTTTT
many,TRBJ1-3,-,TRBV20-1,CSARDWDATSGNTIYF,TGCAGTGCTAGAGATTGGGACGCCACCTCTGGAAACACCATATATTTT
many,TRBJ1-1,-,TRBV6-6,CASTPGRNRASAFF,TGTGCCAGCACTCCAGGGAGGAACAGGGCCTCGGCTTTCTTT
medium-sized,TRBJ2-1,-,TRBV4-3,CASSQLISSYNEQFF,TGCGCCAGCAGCCAATTAATTTCATCCTACAATGAGCAGTTCTTC
many,TRBJ1-6,-,TRBV18,CASSPTDSNSPLHF,TGTGCCAGCTCACCAACAGACTCCAATTCACCCCTCCACTTT
many,TRBJ2-5,-,TRBV7-9,CASSSREGAQETQYF,TGTGCCAGCAGCTCCCGGGAGGGGGCCCAAGAGACCCAGTACTTC
many,TRBJ2-2,TRBD1,TRBV2,CASSADRATGELFF,TGTGCCAGCAGTGCGGACAGGGCGACCGGGGAGCTGTTTTTT
many,TRBJ2-3,-,TRBV28,CASSSSRGADTQYF,TGTGCCAGCAGTTCCTCAAGGGGTGCAGATACGCAGTATTTT
many,TRBJ2-4,TRBD1,TRBV12-3/TRBV12-4,CASSWDRGQNIQYF,TGTGCCAGCAGTTGGGACAGGGGCCAAAACATTCAGTACTTC
many,TRBJ2-2,-,TRBV20-1,CSAVHTATANTGELFF,TGCAGTGCTGTTCATACCGCGACAGCTAACACCGGGGAGCTGTTTTTT
many,TRBJ2-3,-,TRBV9,CASSVVGEGTDTQYF,TGTGCCAGCAGCGTAGTTGGAGAGGGCACAGATACGCAGTATTTT
-,TRBJ2-1,-,TRBV28,CASSLRLDEQFF,TGTGCCAGCAGTTTAAGGCTAGATGAGCAGTTCTTC
once,TRBJ2-7,TRBD1,TRBV24-1,CAREGNRDRGSYEQYF,TGTGCCCGCGAAGGGAACCGGGACAGGGGGTCCTACGAGCAGTACTTC
many,TRBJ2-7,-,TRBV13,CASSSLATYEQYF,TGTGCCAGCAGCTCCCTAGCCACCTACGAGCAGTACTTC
many,TRBJ2-5,-,TRBV29-1,CSVVIGGQETQYF,TGCAGCGTTGTTATCGGGGGACAAGAGACCCAGTACTTC
many,TRBJ1-6,-,TRBV11-2,CASSLIAKGSPLHF,TGTGCCAGCAGCTTAATAGCCAAAGGTTCACCCCTCCACTTT
many,TRBJ1-5,-,TRBV19,CASRPQGGQPQHF,TGTGCCAGTAGACCCCAGGGTGGCCAGCCCCAGCATTTT
many,TRBJ1-1,-,TRBV5-1,CASSTEQGLGTEAFF,TGCGCCAGCAGCACCGAACAGGGCCTAGGGACTGAAGCTTTCTTT
many,TRBJ2-3,-,TRBV6-6,CASTRSASTDTQYF,TGTGCCAGCACAAGGAGCGCTAGCACAGATACGCAGTATTTT
many,TRBJ2-3,TRBD2,TRBV4-1,CASSPGLATPSADTQYF,TGCGCCAGTAGCCCGGGACTAGCGACCCCCAGCGCAGATACGCAGTATTTT
many,TRBJ2-1,TRBD2,TRBV27,CASSPRQGSGTSGRGTYNEQFF,TGTGCCAGCAGTCCGAGACAGGGTTCTGGGACTAGCGGGAGGGGGACCTACAATGAGCAGTTCTTC
many,TRBJ2-7,-,TRBV14,CASSQDLGEQYF,TGTGCCAGCAGCCAAGATCTGGGGGAGCAGTACTTC
many,TRBJ2-5,-,TRBV18,CASSPVDSGETQYF,TGTGCCAGCTCACCAGTGGACAGCGGAGAGACCCAGTACTTC
few,TRBJ1-2,-,TRBV29-1,CSVESYPGSGLYGYTF,TGCAGCGTAGAATCCTATCCAGGGTCGGGCCTCTATGGCTACACCTTC
many,TRBJ1-6,-,TRBV4-1,CASSLIQGYNSPLHF,TGCGCCAGCAGCCTAATACAGGGATATAATTCACCCCTCCACTTT
many,TRBJ2-7,-,TRBV6-2/TRBV6-3,CASSYSAVGSYEQYF,TGTGCCAGCAGTTACTCGGCGGTTGGGTCCTACGAGCAGTACTTC
many,TRBJ2-7,-,TRBV7-2,CASSSGTAPYEQYF,TGTGCCAGCAGCTCCGGGACTGCCCCCTACGAGCAGTACTTC
many,TRBJ2-3,TRBD1,TRBV20-1,CSARAQGEIRDTQYF,TGCAGTGCTAGAGCCCAGGGGGAGATAAGGGATACGCAGTATTTT
many,TRBJ2-2,TRBD1,TRBV12-3/TRBV12-4,CASSFGTGGAGELFF,TGTGCCAGCAGCTTCGGGACAGGGGGTGCCGGGGAGCTGTTTTTT
many,TRBJ2-3,-,TRBV12-3/TRBV12-4,CASRPRTVADTQYF,TGTGCCAGCAGACCTCGGACAGTAGCAGATACGCAGTATTTT
many,TRBJ2-2,-,TRBV20-1,CSALRGGPTGELFF,TGCAGTGCCTTGAGGGGGGGCCCCACCGGGGAGCTGTTTTTT
many,TRBJ1-1,-,TRBV20-1,CSARKNTEAFF,TGCAGTGCTAGGAAGAACACTGAAGCTTTCTTT
many,TRBJ1-6,TRBD1,TRBV6-2/TRBV6-3,CASSYSDRDSPLHF,TGTGCCAGCAGTTACTCGGACAGGGATTCACCCCTCCACTTT
many,TRBJ2-1,TRBD2,TRBV20-1,CSAWRVAGVYEQFF,TGCAGTGCGTGGCGGGTAGCGGGAGTCTATGAGCAGTTCTTC
many,TRBJ2-1,-,TRBV29-1,CSVINDGGNEQFF,TGCAGCGTCATCAACGATGGGGGCAATGAGCAGTTCTTC
many,TRBJ2-3,-,TRBV6-6,CASSSPTESPTDTQYF,TGTGCCAGCAGTTCCCCGACAGAGAGCCCCACAGATACGCAGTATTTT
many,TRBJ2-5,-,TRBV5-1,CASSLENGIGQETQYF,TGCGCCAGCAGCTTGGAAAATGGCATCGGGCAAGAGACCCAGTACTTC
many,TRBJ2-1,-,TRBV20-1,CSARALSTDSYSYNEQFF,TGCAGTGCCCGTGCCCTATCTACCGACTCTTACTCCTACAATGAGCAGTTCTTC
many,TRBJ1-4,TRBD1,TRBV5-5,CASSARTGGVGESVGEKLFF,TGTGCCAGCAGCGCCCGGACAGGGGGCGTGGGTGAAAGCGTGGGTGAAAAACTGTTTTTT
many,TRBJ1-6,-,TRBV2,CASSGTLLTPLHF,TGTGCCAGCAGTGGGACTCTCCTTACGCCCCTCCACTTT